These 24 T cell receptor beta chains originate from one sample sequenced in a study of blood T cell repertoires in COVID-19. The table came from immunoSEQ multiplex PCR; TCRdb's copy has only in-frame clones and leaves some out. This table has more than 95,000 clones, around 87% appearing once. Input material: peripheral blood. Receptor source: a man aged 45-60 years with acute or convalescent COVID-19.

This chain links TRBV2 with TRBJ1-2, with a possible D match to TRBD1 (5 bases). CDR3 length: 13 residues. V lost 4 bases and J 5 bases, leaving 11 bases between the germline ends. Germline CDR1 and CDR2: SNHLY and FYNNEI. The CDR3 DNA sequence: TGTGCCAGCAGTGGGCAGGGTTTTTATGGCTACACCTTC. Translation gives CASSGQGFYGYTF.

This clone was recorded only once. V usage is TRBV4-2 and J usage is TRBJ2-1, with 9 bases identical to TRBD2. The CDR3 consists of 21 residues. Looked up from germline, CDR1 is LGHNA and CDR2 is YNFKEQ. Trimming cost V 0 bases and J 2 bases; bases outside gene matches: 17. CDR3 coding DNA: TGTGCCAGCAGCCAAGAAGTTTGGGGGGGGGCTAGCGGGACCACCTACAATGAGCAGTTCTTC. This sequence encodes CASSQEVWGGASGTTYNEQFF.

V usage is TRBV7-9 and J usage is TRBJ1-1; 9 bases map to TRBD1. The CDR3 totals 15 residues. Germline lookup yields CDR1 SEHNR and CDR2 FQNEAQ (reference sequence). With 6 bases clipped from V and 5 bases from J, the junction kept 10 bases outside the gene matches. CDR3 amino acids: CASRTTGGAGTEAFF. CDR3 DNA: TGTGCCAGCAGGACTACAGGGGGCGCGGGGACTGAAGCTTTCTTT.

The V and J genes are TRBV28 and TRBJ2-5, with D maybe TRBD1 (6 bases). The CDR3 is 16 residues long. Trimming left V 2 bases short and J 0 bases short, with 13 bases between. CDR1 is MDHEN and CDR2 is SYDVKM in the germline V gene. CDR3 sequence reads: CASSLEGYRDQETQYF. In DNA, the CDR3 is TGTGCCAGCAGTTTAGAAGGGTACAGGGACCAAGAGACCCAGTACTTC. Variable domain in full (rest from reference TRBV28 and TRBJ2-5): DVKVTQSSRYLVKRTGEKVFLECVQDMDHENMFWYRQDPGLGLRLIYFSYDVKMKEKGDIPEGYSVSREKKERFSLILESASTNQTSMYLCASSLEGYRDQETQYFGPGTRLLVL.

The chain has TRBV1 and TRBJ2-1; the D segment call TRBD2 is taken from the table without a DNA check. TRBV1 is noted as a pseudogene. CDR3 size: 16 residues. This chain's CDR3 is CTSSKGWTSGYNEQFF. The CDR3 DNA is TGCACCAGCAGCAAAGGATGGACTAGCGGATACAATGAGCAGTTCTTC.

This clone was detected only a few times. CDR3 protein: CASRGGTGLGREQYF. The CDR3 DNA reads TGTGCCAGCAGGGGGGGGACCGGGTTGGGGCGCGAGCAGTACTTC. This sequence joins TRBV2 and TRBJ2-7; 7 nucleotides line up with TRBD2. The CDR3 sequence is 15 residues long. Germline CDR1 and CDR2: SNHLY and FYNNEI. Trimming took 6 bases from V and 6 from J; bases not matched to a gene: 14.

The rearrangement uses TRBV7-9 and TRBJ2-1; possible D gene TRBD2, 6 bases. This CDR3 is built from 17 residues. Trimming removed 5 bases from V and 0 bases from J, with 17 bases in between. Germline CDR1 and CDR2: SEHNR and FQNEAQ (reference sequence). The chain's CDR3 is CASSPVKSGPSYNEQFF. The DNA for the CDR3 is TGTGCCAGCAGCCCAGTTAAGAGCGGGCCCTCCTACAATGAGCAGTTCTTC.

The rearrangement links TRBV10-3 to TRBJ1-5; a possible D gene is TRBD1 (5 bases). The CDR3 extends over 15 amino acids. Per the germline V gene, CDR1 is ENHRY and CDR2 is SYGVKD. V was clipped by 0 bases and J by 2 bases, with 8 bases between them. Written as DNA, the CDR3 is TGTGCCATCAGTGAGTCAAGGGGTGGCAATCAGCCCCAGCATTTT. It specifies CAISESRGGNQPQHF.

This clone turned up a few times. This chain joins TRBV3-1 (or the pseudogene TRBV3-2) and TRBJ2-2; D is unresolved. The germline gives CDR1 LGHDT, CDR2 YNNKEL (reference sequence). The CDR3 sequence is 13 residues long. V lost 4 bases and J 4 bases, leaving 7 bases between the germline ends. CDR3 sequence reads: CASSPLRTGELFF. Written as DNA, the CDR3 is TGTGCCAGCAGCCCCCTACGCACCGGGGAGCTGTTTTTT.

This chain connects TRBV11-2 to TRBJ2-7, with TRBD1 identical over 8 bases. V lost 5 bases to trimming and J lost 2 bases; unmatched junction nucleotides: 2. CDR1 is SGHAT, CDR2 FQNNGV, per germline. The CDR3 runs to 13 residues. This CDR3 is CASSPGQAYEQYF. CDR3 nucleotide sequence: TGTGCCAGCAGCCCGGGACAGGCCTACGAGCAGTACTTC.

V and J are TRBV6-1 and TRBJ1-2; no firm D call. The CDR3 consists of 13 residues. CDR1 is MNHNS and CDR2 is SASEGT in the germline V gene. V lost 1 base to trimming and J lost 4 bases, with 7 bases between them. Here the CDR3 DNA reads TGTGCCAGCAGTGAAGATTCCGGCTATGGCTACACCTTC. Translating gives CASSEDSGYGYTF.

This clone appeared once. For the CDR3, the DNA is TGTGCCAGCAGCCGACTAGCGGGAGTTATCGATGAGCAGTTCTTC. Translation: CASSRLAGVIDEQFF. The chain uses TRBV7-9 and TRBJ2-1, with 12 bases that match TRBD2. Germline loops: CDR1 SEHNR, CDR2 FQNEAQ (reference sequence). V lost 5 bases to trimming and J lost 8 bases; unmatched junction nucleotides: 7. This CDR3 is 15 amino acids long.

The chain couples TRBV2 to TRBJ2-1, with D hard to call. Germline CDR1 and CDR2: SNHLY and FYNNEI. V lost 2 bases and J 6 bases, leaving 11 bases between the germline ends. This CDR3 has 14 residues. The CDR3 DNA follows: TGTGCCAGCAGTGAAAGGCTAGTGATCAATGAGCAGTTCTTC. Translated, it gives CASSERLVINEQFF.

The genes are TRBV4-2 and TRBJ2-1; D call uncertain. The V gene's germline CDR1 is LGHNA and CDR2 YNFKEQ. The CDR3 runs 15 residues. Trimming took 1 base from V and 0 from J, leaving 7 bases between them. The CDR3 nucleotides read TGTGCCAGCAGCCAAGGCCAGAACTCCTACAATGAGCAGTTCTTC. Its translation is CASSQGQNSYNEQFF.

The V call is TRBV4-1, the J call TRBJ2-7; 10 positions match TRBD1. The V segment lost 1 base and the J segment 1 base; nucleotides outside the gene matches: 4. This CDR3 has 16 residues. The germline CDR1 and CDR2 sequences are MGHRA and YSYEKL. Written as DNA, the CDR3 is TGCGCCAGCAGCCAAGGGACAGGGGGATTATCCTACGAGCAGTACTTC. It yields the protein CASSQGTGGLSYEQYF.

CDR3 bases: TGCGCCAGCAGCCAGGTCCCCGGACAGTTTGAGACCCAGTACTTC. It codes for CASSQVPGQFETQYF. The gene calls are TRBV4-1 and TRBJ2-5, with a possible D match to TRBD1 (6 bases). The CDR3 consists of 15 residues. V was cut by 3 bases and J by 5 bases, with 16 bases left in between. The germline V gene has CDR1 MGHRA and CDR2 YSYEKL.

CDR3 region: CANTWASGRKTYNEQFF. The CDR3 region has the DNA TGTGCCAACACCTGGGCTAGCGGGAGGAAGACCTACAATGAGCAGTTCTTC. J is TRBJ2-1 and V is TRBV9; TRBD2 aligns across 11 bases. J was trimmed by 2 bases and V by 9 bases; bases with no gene match: 13. Germline-derived CDR1 and CDR2 are SGDLS and YYNGEE. The CDR3 covers 17 residues. Complete variable domain (other parts from reference TRBV9 and TRBJ2-1): DSGVTQTPKHLITATGQRVTLRCSPRSGDLSVYWYQQSLDQGLQFLIQYYNGEERAKGNILERFSAQQFPDLHSELNLSSLELGDSALYFCANTWASGRKTYNEQFFGPGTRLTVL.

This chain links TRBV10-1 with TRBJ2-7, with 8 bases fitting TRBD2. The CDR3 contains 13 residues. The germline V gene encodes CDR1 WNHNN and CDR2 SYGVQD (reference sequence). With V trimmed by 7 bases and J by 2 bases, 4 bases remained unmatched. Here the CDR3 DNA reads TGCGCCAGCAAGCAAGCGGGGGCCTACGAGCAGTACTTC. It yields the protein CASKQAGAYEQYF.

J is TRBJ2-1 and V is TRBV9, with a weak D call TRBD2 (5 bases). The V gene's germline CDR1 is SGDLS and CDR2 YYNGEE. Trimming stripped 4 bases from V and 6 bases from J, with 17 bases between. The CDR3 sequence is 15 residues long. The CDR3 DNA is TGTGCCAGCAGCCCCCAAGGGAGCAACGGCAATGAGCAGTTCTTC. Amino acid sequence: CASSPQGSNGNEQFF.

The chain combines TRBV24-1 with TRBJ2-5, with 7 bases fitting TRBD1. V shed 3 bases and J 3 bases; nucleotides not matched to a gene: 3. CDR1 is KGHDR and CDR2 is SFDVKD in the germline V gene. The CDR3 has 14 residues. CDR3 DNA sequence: TGTGCCACCAGTGATCCCGGACAGGAAGAGACCCAGTACTTC. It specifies CATSDPGQEETQYF.

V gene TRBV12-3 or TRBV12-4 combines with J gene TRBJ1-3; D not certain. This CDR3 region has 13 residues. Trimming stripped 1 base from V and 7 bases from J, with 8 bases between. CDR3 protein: CASSLGGRNTIYF. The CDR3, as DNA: TGTGCCAGCAGTTTAGGAGGGAGGAACACCATATATTTT.

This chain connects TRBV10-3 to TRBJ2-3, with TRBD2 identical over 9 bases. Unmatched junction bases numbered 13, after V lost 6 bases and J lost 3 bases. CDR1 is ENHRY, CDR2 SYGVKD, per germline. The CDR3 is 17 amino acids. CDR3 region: CAISTSSAGGPTDTQYF. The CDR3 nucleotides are TGTGCCATCAGCACATCCTCTGCGGGAGGGCCGACAGATACGCAGTATTTT.

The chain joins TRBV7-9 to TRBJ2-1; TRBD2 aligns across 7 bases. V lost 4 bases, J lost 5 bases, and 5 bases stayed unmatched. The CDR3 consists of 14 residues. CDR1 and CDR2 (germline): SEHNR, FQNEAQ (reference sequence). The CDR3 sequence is CASSYGGSNNEQFF. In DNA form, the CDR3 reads TGTGCCAGCAGCTACGGCGGGAGTAACAATGAGCAGTTCTTC.

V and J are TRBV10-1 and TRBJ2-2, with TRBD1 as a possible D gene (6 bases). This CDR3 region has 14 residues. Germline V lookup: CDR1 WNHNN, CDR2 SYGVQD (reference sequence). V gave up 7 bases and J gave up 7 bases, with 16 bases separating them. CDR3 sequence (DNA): TGCGCCAGCACAGGGGAGCCGTTAGGCGGGGAGCTGTTTTTT. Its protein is CASTGEPLGGELFF.